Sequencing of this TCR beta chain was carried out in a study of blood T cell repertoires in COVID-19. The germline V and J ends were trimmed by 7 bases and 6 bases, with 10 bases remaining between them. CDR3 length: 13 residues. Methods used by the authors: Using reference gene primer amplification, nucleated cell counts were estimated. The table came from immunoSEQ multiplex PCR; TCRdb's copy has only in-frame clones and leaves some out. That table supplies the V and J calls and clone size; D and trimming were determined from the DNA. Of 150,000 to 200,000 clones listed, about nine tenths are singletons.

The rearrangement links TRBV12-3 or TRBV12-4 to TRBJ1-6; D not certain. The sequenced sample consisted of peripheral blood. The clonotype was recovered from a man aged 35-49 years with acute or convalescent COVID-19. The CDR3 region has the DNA TGTGCCAGCACCACTAGCAGTAATTCACCCCTCCACTTT. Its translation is CASTTSSNSPLHF.